A single sample is the source of the 32 T cell receptor beta chains below, sequenced in a study of CD8 T cells in Susac syndrome (dated by TCRdb to about 2019). The library was built by means of the immunoSEQ multiplex PCR assay. RNA was extracted using the RNeasy kit, and roughly 0.45 to 1 microgram was reverse transcribed with random hexamers. TCRdb took the public reads, trimmed them with fastp at Q25, ran MiXCR for clone calling and kept in-frame beta chains. Rows with a matching CDR3 protein are joined into one entry that keeps the most common DNA and genes. This sample has approximately 120,000 distinct CDR3 sequences in its table, and around 90% of those were observed once. The ten largest clonotypes hold 0.13% to 0.15% of the sample. The sequenced material came from CD4+ T cells from PBMCs. Receptors were obtained from a human donor in good health.

The gene calls are TRBV10-3 and TRBJ2-6; D is undetermined. V was pared by 7 bases and J by 0 bases, with 7 bases between. Germline lookup yields CDR1 ENHRY and CDR2 SYGVKD. The CDR3 has 14 residues. CDR3 bases: TGTGCCATCAAGGCCAGCTCTGGGGCCAACGTCCTGACTTTC. It translates to CAIKASSGANVLTF.

This clonotype is a singleton in its sample. The CDR3 region is CSARDQGVGTSWYF. The CDR3 DNA follows: TGCAGTGCTAGAGATCAGGGGGTGGGGACTAGCTGGTATTTT. The chain carries TRBV20-1 and TRBJ2-3, with 9 bases identical to TRBD2. Per the germline V gene, CDR1 is DFQATT and CDR2 is SNEGSKA (reference sequence). The CDR3 is 14 amino acids. V gave up 0 bases and J gave up 14 bases; unmatched junction bases: 12.

The chain recombines TRBV6-2 or TRBV6-3 with TRBJ2-7, with D perhaps TRBD1 (6 bases). The CDR3 totals 15 residues. Trimming shortened V by 6 bases and J by 2 bases, and 17 bases separated the two germline ends. CDR1 is MNHEY and CDR2 is SVGEGT in the germline V gene. CDR3 nucleotides: TGTGCCAGCAGCCGCATGGTATACAGGGCCTACGAGCAGTACTTC. Protein: CASSRMVYRAYEQYF.

J is TRBJ1-4 and V is TRBV18; D is unresolved. This CDR3 has 14 amino acids. Germline values: CDR1 KGHSH, CDR2 LQKENI. V was clipped by 6 bases and J by 5 bases, with 13 bases between them. CDR3 residues: CASSLDRGNEKLFF. CDR3 nucleotide sequence: TGTGCCAGCTCCCTGGACCGAGGGAATGAAAAACTGTTTTTT.

The chain is built from TRBV28 and TRBJ2-2; D unclear. This CDR3 is built from 13 residues. Trimming removed 5 bases from V and 3 bases from J, with 7 bases in between. CDR1 and CDR2 from the germline V gene are MDHEN and SYDVKM. Here the CDR3 DNA reads TGTGCCAGCAGTATCACGGACACCGGGGAGCTGTTTTTT. This sequence encodes CASSITDTGELFF.

This sequence joins TRBV6-6 and TRBJ1-5; D ambiguous. CDR3 length: 13 amino acids. Between the trimmed V and J ends, which lost 6 bases and 4 bases, there was a span of 10 bases. From germline, CDR1 is MNHNY and CDR2 SVGAGI (reference sequence). CDR3: CASRQPENQPQHF. CDR3 nucleotides: TGTGCCAGCAGACAGCCCGAGAATCAGCCCCAGCATTTT.

This rearrangement joins TRBV2 to TRBJ2-2; D is perhaps TRBD1 or TRBD2 (5 bases each). Per the germline V gene, CDR1 is SNHLY and CDR2 is FYNNEI. This CDR3 comprises 14 residues. V was cut by 8 bases and J by 4 bases, with 14 bases left in between. DNA for the CDR3: TGTGCCAGCCGGGACGGCTTTGTCACCGGGGAGCTGTTTTTT. This sequence encodes CASRDGFVTGELFF.

V usage is TRBV9 and J usage is TRBJ2-4, with D possibly TRBD1 on 5 matching bases. The germline V gene encodes CDR1 SGDLS and CDR2 YYNGEE. V dropped 0 bases and J dropped 0 bases, with 13 bases sitting between them. The CDR3 runs to 17 residues. The CDR3 DNA reads TGTGCCAGCAGCGTAGCTCCGACAGATATAGCCAAAAACATTCAGTACTTC. It encodes CASSVAPTDIAKNIQYF.

V and J are TRBV4-3 and TRBJ2-6; D might be TRBD1 or TRBD2, each matching 5 bases. The germline gives CDR1 LGHNA, CDR2 YSLEER. This CDR3 region has 18 residues. V was clipped by 0 bases and J by 4 bases, with 16 bases between them. CDR3 protein: CASSQERGQLIGANVLTF. CDR3 nucleotides: TGCGCCAGCAGCCAAGAGAGGGGCCAGCTTATAGGGGCCAACGTCCTGACTTTC.

The chain uses TRBV20-1 and TRBJ1-2, with D perhaps matching TRBD1 (6 bases). Trimming shortened V by 6 bases and J by 5 bases, and 25 bases separated the two germline ends. Germline CDR1 is DFQATT and CDR2 is SNEGSKA (reference sequence). CDR3 size: 16 residues. CDR3 DNA: TGCAGTGCCTCTGCCGGAACAGGGACCCACCTATATGGCTACACCTTC. It translates to CSASAGTGTHLYGYTF.

V is TRBV12-3 or TRBV12-4 and J is TRBJ2-1; D is possibly TRBD2 (7 bases). Trimming stripped 3 bases from V and 5 bases from J, with 20 bases between. The CDR3 sequence is 17 residues long. CDR3 sequence: CASSFPLAGAKDNEQFF. DNA for the CDR3: TGTGCCAGCAGTTTCCCTTTGGCGGGGGCTAAAGACAATGAGCAGTTCTTC.

The J gene is TRBJ1-1, the V gene TRBV6-2 or TRBV6-3; a weak D match, TRBD1 (6 bases). The CDR3 length is 15 residues. Trimming pared 5 bases from V and 4 bases from J, leaving 17 bases between. CDR1 and CDR2 from the germline V gene are MNHEY and SVGEGT. CDR3 nucleotide sequence: TGTGCCAGCAGTCGCTCCTCGGGGGGCCGCACTGAAGCTTTCTTT. Translating gives CASSRSSGGRTEAFF.

The chain combines TRBV7-2 with TRBJ1-2; 7 bases fit TRBD1. The V segment lost 0 bases and the J segment 7 bases; nucleotides outside the gene matches: 11. This CDR3 is 16 amino acids long. Germline V gene data show CDR1 as SGHTA and CDR2 as FQGNSA. The CDR3: CASSLAPTGTFSGYTF. The CDR3, as DNA: TGTGCCAGCAGCTTAGCACCGACAGGGACCTTCTCTGGCTACACCTTC.

V and J are TRBV7-3 and TRBJ2-1; 7 nucleotides match TRBD2. CDR1 SGHTA and CDR2 FQGTGA come from the germline V gene. V gave up 5 bases and J gave up 4 bases; unmatched junction bases: 14. The CDR3 length is 17 residues. The CDR3 reads CASSLSGGGLGYNEQFF. Here the CDR3 DNA reads TGTGCCAGCAGCCTTTCCGGCGGGGGTTTGGGGTACAATGAGCAGTTCTTC.

V and J are TRBV6-2 or TRBV6-3 and TRBJ2-1; 7 nucleotides agree with TRBD1. Germline V CDR1 and CDR2: MNHEY, SVGEGT. Trimming took 2 bases from V and 8 from J; bases not matched to a gene: 6. The CDR3 contains 14 residues. CDR3 DNA sequence: TGTGCCAGCAGTTACGACAGGGCCAGGCATGAGCAGTTCTTC. Translated: CASSYDRARHEQFF.

CDR3 nucleotides: TGCGCCAGCAGCTTGGACGCGGGTGAGCAGTTCTTC. Its translation: CASSLDAGEQFF. The chain combines TRBV5-1 with TRBJ2-1; TRBD2 is a possible D gene (5 bases). Trimming stripped 0 bases from V and 9 bases from J, with 7 bases between. This CDR3 has 12 amino acids. CDR1 SGHRS and CDR2 YFSETQ come from the germline V gene. Full variable domain (rest looked up from reference TRBV5-1 and TRBJ2-1): KAGVTQTPRYLIKTRGQQVTLSCSPISGHRSVSWYQQTPGQGLQFLFEYFSETQRNKGNFPGRFSGRQFSNSRSEMNVSTLELGDSALYLCASSLDAGEQFFGPGTRLTVL.

This chain links TRBV30 with TRBJ2-7; a weak D match, TRBD2 (5 bases). Germline-derived CDR1 and CDR2 are GTSNPN and SVGIG (reference sequence). The CDR3 sequence is 14 residues long. The V gene lost 4 bases and the J gene lost 2 bases, with 15 bases spanning the gap. The CDR3 nucleotides read TGTGCCTGGATAGCGACTCGAAAGGCCTACGAGCAGTACTTC. Translated: CAWIATRKAYEQYF.

The chain couples TRBV19 to TRBJ2-7; D is tentatively TRBD1 or TRBD2 (5 bases each). Germline-derived CDR1 and CDR2 are LNHDA and SQIVND (reference sequence). V was trimmed by 4 bases and J by 3 bases, leaving 10 bases between them. This CDR3 region has 13 residues. The CDR3 nucleotides read TGTGCCAGTAGTACCAAGGGGAGCTACGAGCAGTACTTC. As protein: CASSTKGSYEQYF.

The chain carries TRBV12-3 or TRBV12-4 and TRBJ2-1; D call uncertain. The CDR3 is 13 amino acids. V was clipped by 3 bases and J by 6 bases, with 9 bases between them. The chain's CDR3 is CASSFMGGNEQFF. CDR3 nucleotides: TGTGCCAGCAGTTTCATGGGCGGCAATGAGCAGTTCTTC.

This clonotype was seen a single time. The genes are TRBV29-1 and TRBJ2-1; a weak D match, TRBD2 (5 bases). The CDR3 totals 13 residues. V lost 3 bases to trimming and J lost 9 bases, with 15 bases between them. Germline CDR1 is SQVTM and CDR2 is ANQGSEA. The CDR3 spells CSVDAASPLEQFF. DNA of the CDR3: TGCAGCGTTGACGCTGCTAGCCCGCTTGAGCAGTTCTTC.

The V gene is TRBV3-1, the J gene TRBJ2-7, with 9 bases lining up with TRBD2. After removal of 1 base from V and 2 bases from J, the junction contained 3 bases not matched to a gene. The CDR3 totals 15 residues. Looked up from germline, CDR1 is LGHDT and CDR2 is YNNKEL (reference sequence). CDR3 DNA sequence: TGTGCCAGCAGCCAAGCTAGCGGGACAACCTACGAGCAGTACTTC. Its protein product is CASSQASGTTYEQYF.

The chain links TRBV7-3 to TRBJ2-1, with TRBD2 identical over 8 bases. Germline CDR1 SGHTA, CDR2 FQGTGA. After removal of 1 base from V and 4 bases from J, the junction contained 6 bases not matched to a gene. This CDR3 comprises 16 residues. The CDR3 nucleotides are TGTGCCAGCAGCTTAATGGCGGCTAGCGGGTACAATGAGCAGTTCTTC. Amino acids: CASSLMAASGYNEQFF.

The chain uses TRBV29-1 and TRBJ2-7, with 8 bases matching TRBD1. J lost 0 bases, V lost 3 bases, and 1 base had no gene match. The CDR3 extends over 13 amino acids. Germline CDR1 SQVTM, CDR2 ANQGSEA. CDR3 DNA sequence: TGCAGCGTTGAGGGACAGGACTCCTACGAGCAGTACTTC. This encodes CSVEGQDSYEQYF.

The J gene is TRBJ2-5, the V gene TRBV29-1, with no clear D. The V gene lost 3 bases and the J gene lost 4 bases, with 6 bases spanning the gap. Per the germline V gene, CDR1 is SQVTM and CDR2 is ANQGSEA. This CDR3 is 11 amino acids long. The CDR3 sequence: CSVDLGETQYF. Written as DNA, the CDR3 is TGCAGCGTTGACCTAGGAGAGACCCAGTACTTC.

This chain uses TRBV20-1 with TRBJ1-2, with D hard to call. The CDR3 contains 13 residues. The germline V and J ends were trimmed by 5 bases and 0 bases, with 10 bases remaining between them. Germline assignment: CDR1 DFQATT and CDR2 SNEGSKA (reference sequence). This CDR3 is CSALRPTNYGYTF. The CDR3 DNA reads TGCAGTGCTCTCAGACCTACTAACTATGGCTACACCTTC.

This chain joins TRBV3-1 and TRBJ1-1; perhaps TRBD1 as D (5 bases). The CDR3 consists of 15 residues. Between the trimmed V and J ends, which lost 0 bases and 4 bases, there was a span of 12 bases. Germline values: CDR1 LGHDT, CDR2 YNNKEL (reference sequence). CDR3 sequence reads: CASSQEFRGTTEAFF. CDR3 nucleotides: TGTGCCAGCAGCCAAGAATTCAGAGGGACCACTGAAGCTTTCTTT.

The V gene is TRBV7-2, the J gene TRBJ1-3; D call uncertain. CDR1 is SGHTA and CDR2 is FQGNSA in the germline V gene. The CDR3 extends over 14 amino acids. V lost 6 bases and J 4 bases, leaving 13 bases between the germline ends. DNA for the CDR3: TGTGCCAGCAGTCCCCGACTGCCGGGAAACACCATATATTTT. This translates into CASSPRLPGNTIYF.

The J gene is TRBJ1-1, the V gene TRBV19; 7 bases map to TRBD1. V was pared by 7 bases and J by 11 bases, with 4 bases of the junction left unmatched. This CDR3 region has 10 residues. Germline values: CDR1 LNHDA, CDR2 SQIVND (reference sequence). The chain's CDR3 is CASTKGAAFF. Here the CDR3 DNA reads TGTGCCAGTACGAAGGGGGCCGCTTTCTTT.

This rearrangement joins TRBV5-1 to TRBJ2-1; 8 bases fit TRBD1. CDR1 is SGHRS, CDR2 YFSETQ, per germline. The CDR3 sequence is 16 residues long. V shed 1 base and J 8 bases; nucleotides not matched to a gene: 11. The CDR3 loop reads CASSLSSQGARDEQFF. In DNA form, the CDR3 reads TGCGCCAGCAGCTTGTCGTCCCAGGGGGCCAGGGATGAGCAGTTCTTC.

The chain carries TRBV7-8 and TRBJ2-1, with D perhaps matching TRBD2 (6 bases). CDR1 and CDR2 from the germline V gene are SGHVS and FQNEAQ. V lost 2 bases and J 7 bases, leaving 18 bases between the germline ends. CDR3 length equals 16 residues. The CDR3 protein is CASSLTGEMEGNEQFF. The CDR3 nucleotides read TGTGCCAGCAGCTTAACGGGAGAAATGGAGGGGAATGAGCAGTTCTTC.

The chain joins TRBV6-2 or TRBV6-3 to TRBJ2-7; D not resolved. Germline V gene data show CDR1 as MNHEY and CDR2 as SVGEGT. Trimming pared 5 bases from V and 1 base from J, leaving 6 bases between. This CDR3 contains 12 residues. The CDR3, as DNA: TGTGCCAGCAGTATTACTTCCTACGAGCAGTACTTC. This codes for CASSITSYEQYF.

V usage is TRBV6-2 or TRBV6-3 and J usage is TRBJ1-2, with unresolved D. Trimming took 6 bases from V and 4 from J, leaving 15 bases between them. Germline V gene sequence: CDR1 MNHEY, CDR2 SVGEGT. The CDR3 length is 14 residues. As DNA, the CDR3 is TGTGCCAGCAGGAATGACGGCCCGACCTATGGCTACACCTTC. It translates to CASRNDGPTYGYTF.